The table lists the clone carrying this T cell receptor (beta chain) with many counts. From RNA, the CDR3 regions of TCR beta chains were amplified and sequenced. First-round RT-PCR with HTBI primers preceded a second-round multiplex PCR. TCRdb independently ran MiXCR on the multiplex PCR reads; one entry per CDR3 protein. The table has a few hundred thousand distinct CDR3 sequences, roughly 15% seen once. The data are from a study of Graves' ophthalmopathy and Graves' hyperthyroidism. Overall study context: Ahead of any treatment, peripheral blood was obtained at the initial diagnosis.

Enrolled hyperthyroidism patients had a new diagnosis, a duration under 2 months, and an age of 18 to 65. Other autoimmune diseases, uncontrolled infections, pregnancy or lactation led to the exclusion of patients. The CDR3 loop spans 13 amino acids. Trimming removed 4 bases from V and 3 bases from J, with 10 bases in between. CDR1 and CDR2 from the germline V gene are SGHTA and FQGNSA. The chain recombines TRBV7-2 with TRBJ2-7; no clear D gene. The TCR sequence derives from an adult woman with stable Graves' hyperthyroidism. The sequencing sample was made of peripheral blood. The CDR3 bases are TGTGCCAGCAGCTCTGCGCCGAACTACGAGCAGTACTTC. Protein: CASSSAPNYEQYF.